Sequencing of this T cell receptor beta chain was carried out in a study of T cells in Graves' hyperthyroidism and ophthalmopathy. TCR beta CDR3 regions were amplified from RNA transcripts. HTBI primers were the set used in a first-round RT-PCR of the TCR CDR3. TCRdb ran MiXCR on the multiplex PCR reads and lists one entry per CDR3 protein. The sample shows 600,000 to 750,000 distinct CDR3 sequences, 15% to 20% of them seen only once. As to this clonotype: An end of the junction does not agree with germline; a read error may underlie this.

The CDR3 consists of 15 residues. Germline V gene sequence: CDR1 MNHNS, CDR2 SASEGT. This receptor was identified in a middle-aged man with Graves' hyperthyroidism. J is TRBJ1-5 and V is TRBV6-1; D is uncertain. Sequencing was carried out using blood. This CDR3 reads CDSKPGLTTNQPQHF. The CDR3 DNA reads TGTGACAGCAAGCCGGGTTTGACTACTAATCAGCCCCAGCATTTT.